This T cell receptor (beta chain) stems from a study of OX40 agonist ivuxolimab in advanced cancers. Background on the study: Head and neck, renal cell, melanoma or hepatocellular carcinoma were the cancers that dose-escalation patients had. Study outcomes and limitations: CD8+ T cells (on average) carried more expanded clones than CD4+ T cells. Clonal expansion by week 6 occurred in CD4+ and CD8+ blood T cells (at 0.1 to 3.0 mg/kg).

TCRdb keeps only in-frame clones here, not all; method: immunoSEQ multiplex PCR. The repertoire includes about 53,000 clones, about 76% of them detected once, and over 1% sits in the top ten. With respect to this clone: Its antigen is not identified.

The CDR3 consists of 12 residues. Looked up from germline, CDR1 is LNHDA and CDR2 is SQIVND (reference sequence). V lost 6 bases, J lost 7 bases, and 4 bases stayed unmatched. The chain employs TRBV19 and TRBJ1-2; 8 bases are a match to TRBD1. The specimen was CD4+ or CD8+ T cells sorted from blood, collected in a trial of the OX40 agonist ivuxolimab. The receptor was isolated from an adult with an advanced solid tumor such as melanoma, head and neck, liver or kidney cancer. The CDR3 nucleotides are TGTGCCAGTAGCTACAGGGGGTCTGGCTACACCTTC. Residues: CASSYRGSGYTF.